A single sample gave rise to the 30 T cell receptor beta chains below, sequenced in a study of shared clonotypes between healthy human individuals. Only in-frame clones appear in the TCRdb table, and some are missing; sequencing was by immunoSEQ multiplex PCR. This repertoire shows fewer than 1.8 million clones, around 98.5% found once; its top ten account for 0.36%. Sequencing was done on a sample of naive CD4+ T cells sorted from blood. Subset described: CD45RA+ positively selected. The receptors shown here come from a man between 25 and 39 years old in good health.

This clone occurred once. The chain has TRBV2 and TRBJ1-2; the D is unclear. The CDR3 consists of 12 residues. V was cut by 7 bases and J by 2 bases, with 8 bases left in between. Germline lookup yields CDR1 SNHLY and CDR2 FYNNEI. The CDR3 nucleotides read TGTGCCAGCACGTACAGCAACTATGGCTACACCTTC. The encoded protein is CASTYSNYGYTF. The full variable domain, with the rest looked up from reference TRBV2 and TRBJ1-2, is EPEVTQTPSHQVTQMGQEVILRCVPISNHLYFYWYRQILGQKVEFLVSFYNNEISEKSEIFDDQFSVERPDGSNFTLKIRSTKLEDSAMYFCASTYSNYGYTFGSGTRLTVV.

The gene calls are TRBV6-5 and TRBJ2-7; no clear D. The V end was cut by 6 bases, the J end by 0 bases, with 6 bases between. Germline CDR1 and CDR2: MNHEY and SVGAGI. This CDR3 comprises 12 residues. This CDR3 is CASRAVSYEQYF. The CDR3 DNA sequence: TGTGCCAGCAGGGCGGTCTCCTACGAGCAGTACTTC.

The V gene is TRBV9, the J gene TRBJ2-1; possibly TRBD2 for D (6 bases). This CDR3 is 16 amino acids long. Trimming cost V 0 bases and J 3 bases, with 13 bases left between them. CDR1 is SGDLS and CDR2 is YYNGEE in the germline V gene. The CDR3 sequence: CASSVAIGTVYNEQFF. DNA for the CDR3: TGTGCCAGCAGCGTAGCTATTGGGACTGTCTACAATGAGCAGTTCTTC.

V usage is TRBV6-5 and J usage is TRBJ1-1; 8 bases are a match to TRBD1. Unmatched junction bases numbered 10, after V lost 2 bases and J lost 8 bases. The CDR3 extends over 15 amino acids. Germline values: CDR1 MNHEY, CDR2 SVGAGI. The CDR3 region is CASSYRPGTGLEAFF. Here the CDR3 DNA reads TGTGCCAGCAGTTACAGGCCCGGGACAGGCCTCGAAGCTTTCTTT.

The chain carries TRBV11-2 and TRBJ2-5; possible D gene TRBD2, 6 bases. V gave up 0 bases and J gave up 3 bases, with 20 bases separating them. The germline CDR1 and CDR2 sequences are SGHAT and FQNNGV. This CDR3 has 18 residues. This CDR3 reads CASSLDAGRRDEKETQYF. The CDR3 region has the DNA TGTGCCAGCAGCTTAGACGCAGGGAGGAGGGACGAGAAAGAGACCCAGTACTTC. Filled out from reference TRBV11-2 and TRBJ2-5, the complete variable domain reads EAGVAQSPRYKIIEKRQSVAFWCNPISGHATLYWYQQILGQGPKLLIQFQNNGVVDDSQLPKDRFSAERLKGVDSTLKIQPAKLEDSAVYLCASSLDAGRRDEKETQYFGPGTRLLVL.

This clone was detected only once. The chain combines TRBV4-1 with TRBJ2-5, with 11 bases aligning to TRBD2. Germline values: CDR1 MGHRA, CDR2 YSYEKL. With V trimmed by 2 bases and J by 0 bases, 5 bases remained unmatched. The CDR3 covers 17 residues. The CDR3 DNA reads TGCGCCAGCAGCCAACAACTAGCGGGAGCGTACCAAGAGACCCAGTACTTC. It codes for CASSQQLAGAYQETQYF.

The chain carries TRBV2 and TRBJ1-3; D ambiguous. V was cut by 2 bases and J by 0 bases, with 11 bases left in between. The germline CDR1 and CDR2 sequences are SNHLY and FYNNEI. The CDR3 sequence is 16 residues long. As DNA, the CDR3 is TGTGCCAGCAGTGAACGTAGCCTGAGCTCTGGAAACACCATATATTTT. This gives the protein CASSERSLSSGNTIYF.

The chain couples TRBV7-2 to TRBJ2-5; no clear D gene. CDR1 and CDR2 from the germline V gene are SGHTA and FQGNSA. This CDR3 is 13 amino acids long. The V and J ends lost 2 bases and 3 bases respectively, with 7 bases between them. The CDR3 DNA reads TGTGCCAGCAGCTTATCCGGCGAAGAGACCCAGTACTTC. Residues: CASSLSGEETQYF.

This chain uses TRBV5-4 with TRBJ1-2; unclear D gene. CDR1 SGHNT and CDR2 YYREEE come from the germline V gene (reference sequence). Trimming took 2 bases from V and 8 from J, leaving 19 bases between them. This CDR3 spans 15 amino acids. The CDR3 region has the DNA TGTGCCAGCAGCTTTCTCCTACAGCCTCGTCTAGGCTACACCTTC. It codes for CASSFLLQPRLGYTF.

This CDR3 is CASSSNGILAEGDEQFF. The CDR3 DNA reads as TGTGCCAGCAGCTCGAATGGGATACTAGCGGAGGGGGATGAGCAGTTCTTC. The genes are TRBV7-8 and TRBJ2-1; 8 bases align to TRBD2. V was pared by 4 bases and J by 8 bases, with 16 bases of the junction left unmatched. The germline CDR1 and CDR2 sequences are SGHVS and FQNEAQ. This CDR3 has 17 residues. The full variable domain, completed using reference TRBV7-8 and TRBJ2-1, is GAGVSQSPRYKVAKRGQDVALRCDPISGHVSLFWYQQALGQGPEFLTYFQNEAQLDKSGLPSDRFFAERPEGSVSTLKIQRTQQEDSAVYLCASSSNGILAEGDEQFFGPGTRLTVL.

This clone was found once. The rearrangement uses TRBV27 and TRBJ1-5; D gene ambiguous. The CDR3 totals 17 residues. Trimming shortened V by 5 bases and J by 0 bases, and 17 bases separated the two germline ends. Germline CDR1 reads MNHEY; CDR2 reads SMNVEV (reference sequence). CDR3 in amino acids: CASSPSGAGNSNQPQHF. In DNA form, the CDR3 reads TGTGCCAGCAGTCCCTCCGGTGCGGGAAATAGCAATCAGCCCCAGCATTTT.

The chain carries TRBV5-6 and TRBJ2-3; possibly TRBD2 for D (8 bases). V shed 4 bases and J shed 14 bases, with 17 bases lying between them. The CDR3 covers 12 residues. The V gene's germline CDR1 is SGHDT and CDR2 YYEEEE. CDR3 residues: CASSPRDSGGYF. DNA for the CDR3: TGTGCCAGCAGCCCCCGGGACAGCGGGGGGTATTTT. The whole variable domain, filled in from reference TRBV5-6 and TRBJ2-3, reads DAGVTQSPTHLIKTRGQQVTLRCSPKSGHDTVSWYQQALGQGPQFIFQYYEEEERQRGNFPDRFSGHQFPNYSSELNVNALLLGDSALYLCASSPRDSGGYFGPGTRLTVL.

The chain is built from TRBV5-1 and TRBJ1-1, with D maybe TRBD1 (5 bases). Per germline, CDR1 SGHRS and CDR2 YFSETQ. CDR3 size: 14 residues. Trimming cost V 0 bases and J 3 bases, with 9 bases left between them. The chain's CDR3 is CASSLGRDHTEAFF. DNA for the CDR3: TGCGCCAGCAGCTTGGGTAGGGACCACACTGAAGCTTTCTTT.

This chain connects TRBV29-1 to TRBJ2-2; D may match TRBD1 or TRBD2 (6 bases each). The V end was cut by 6 bases, the J end by 0 bases, with 11 bases between. Per the germline V gene, CDR1 is SQVTM and CDR2 is ANQGSEA. The CDR3 spans 14 residues. This CDR3 is CSVRGTTNTGELFF. DNA for the CDR3: TGCAGCGTCCGGGGGACAACGAACACCGGGGAGCTGTTTTTT.

The chain carries TRBV10-3 and TRBJ1-5; D is undetermined. The CDR3 consists of 15 residues. V was pared by 4 bases and J by 1 base, with 11 bases between. Per germline, CDR1 ENHRY and CDR2 SYGVKD. CDR3 sequence (DNA): TGTGCCATCAGTGCAGGCCGAGGCAGCAATCAGCCCCAGCATTTT. Translation gives CAISAGRGSNQPQHF.

The chain carries TRBV2 and TRBJ2-5; D is uncertain. This CDR3 has 13 amino acids. Germline loops: CDR1 SNHLY, CDR2 FYNNEI. V lost 4 bases and J 5 bases, leaving 11 bases between the germline ends. In DNA form, the CDR3 reads TGTGCCAGCAGTGTGGTTTTCCGGGAGACCCAGTACTTC. As protein: CASSVVFRETQYF.

The V gene is TRBV11-2, the J gene TRBJ2-2; tentative D call: TRBD1 (5 bases). Between the trimmed V and J ends, which lost 5 bases and 4 bases, there was a span of 17 bases. The CDR3 spans 16 residues. Germline-derived CDR1 and CDR2 are SGHAT and FQNNGV. CDR3 protein: CASSPFEARGTGELFF. Here the CDR3 DNA reads TGTGCCAGCAGCCCCTTCGAGGCTAGGGGCACCGGGGAGCTGTTTTTT.

J is TRBJ2-5 and V is TRBV5-6, with D hard to call. V lost 1 base and J 3 bases, leaving 7 bases between the germline ends. The germline V gene encodes CDR1 SGHDT and CDR2 YYEEEE. This CDR3 is 13 amino acids long. DNA of the CDR3: TGTGCCAGCAGCTTGAGGGTAGAAGAGACCCAGTACTTC. Its protein is CASSLRVEETQYF.

This chain links TRBV30 with TRBJ2-5, with no clear D. The J call is in doubt because the DNA end fits TRBJ2-7 better. The germline V gene encodes CDR1 GTSNPN and CDR2 SVGIG (reference sequence). The CDR3 has 11 amino acids. CDR3 amino acids: CAWSVGSEQYF. In nucleotides, the CDR3 is TGTGCCTGGAGTGTAGGTTCCGAGCAGTACTTC.

V and J are TRBV19 and TRBJ2-1; 8 bases map to TRBD1. The CDR3 is 13 residues long. V was pared by 9 bases and J by 0 bases, with 1 base of the junction left unmatched. CDR1 is LNHDA and CDR2 is SQIVND in the germline V gene (reference sequence). The DNA of the CDR3 is TGTGCCAGCGGACAGGGCTCCTACAATGAGCAGTTCTTC. It yields the protein CASGQGSYNEQFF.

This chain joins TRBV7-8 and TRBJ2-1, with TRBD2 matching over 12 bases. Germline CDR1 is SGHVS and CDR2 is FQNEAQ. The CDR3 runs to 15 residues. J gave up 9 bases and V 5 bases, and 8 bases lay outside the gene matches. This CDR3 is CASSQFLAGGVEQFF. The DNA of the CDR3 is TGTGCCAGCAGCCAGTTCCTAGCGGGAGGGGTTGAGCAGTTCTTC.

This chain connects TRBV5-1 to TRBJ2-1; 8 bases match TRBD2. The ends lost 0 bases at V and 8 bases at J; junction bases unmatched: 13. The germline CDR1 and CDR2 sequences are SGHRS and YFSETQ. The CDR3 runs to 17 residues. The CDR3 bases are TGCGCCAGCAGCTTGGGTACTGGGAGCGGGAGTAGGGATGAGCAGTTCTTC. Translation gives CASSLGTGSGSRDEQFF. The full variable domain, in which reference TRBV5-1 and TRBJ2-1 provide the parts outside the CDR3, is KAGVTQTPRYLIKTRGQQVTLSCSPISGHRSVSWYQQTPGQGLQFLFEYFSETQRNKGNFPGRFSGRQFSNSRSEMNVSTLELGDSALYLCASSLGTGSGSRDEQFFGPGTRLTVL.

This clone was detected only once. V and J are TRBV2 and TRBJ1-2; 7 bases align to TRBD1. J was trimmed by 6 bases and V by 8 bases; bases with no gene match: 3. CDR3 length equals 11 residues. Germline CDR1 reads SNHLY; CDR2 reads FYNNEI. This CDR3 reads CASRQGDGYTF. The CDR3 coding sequence is TGTGCCAGCCGACAGGGTGATGGCTACACCTTC.

This chain links TRBV27 with TRBJ1-2; 8 bases map to TRBD1. CDR3 size: 14 residues. V dropped 8 bases and J dropped 4; count of bases not matched to a gene: 9. Per germline, CDR1 MNHEY and CDR2 SMNVEV (reference sequence). The CDR3 here is CASGFEQGVYGYTF. CDR3 coding DNA: TGTGCCAGCGGGTTTGAACAGGGGGTCTATGGCTACACCTTC.

The CDR3 is CASSISLPGSNTGELFF. The CDR3 DNA sequence: TGTGCCAGCAGCATTTCACTACCGGGCTCGAACACCGGGGAGCTGTTTTTT. This chain connects TRBV21-1 to TRBJ2-2. TRBV21-1 is a pseudogene. The CDR3 contains 17 residues.

The chain employs TRBV7-3 and TRBJ2-1; maybe TRBD2 (5 bases). Trimming cost V 1 base and J 10 bases, with 8 bases left between them. Germline V gene data show CDR1 as SGHTA and CDR2 as FQGTGA. The length of the CDR3 is 12 residues. In nucleotides, the CDR3 is TGTGCCAGCAGCTTAATCCGCGGGGAGCAGTTCTTC. Translating gives CASSLIRGEQFF.

The J gene is TRBJ1-2, the V gene TRBV28; 7 positions agree with TRBD1. The CDR3 loop spans 16 amino acids. Looked up from germline, CDR1 is MDHEN and CDR2 is SYDVKM. J lost 2 bases, V lost 6 bases, and 12 bases had no gene match. The CDR3 spells CASSPGGGRTNYGYTF. For the CDR3, the DNA is TGTGCCAGCAGCCCTGGAGGGGGCAGAACGAACTATGGCTACACCTTC.

The J gene is TRBJ1-2, the V gene TRBV28, with 12 bases that match TRBD1. In germline, CDR1 is MDHEN, CDR2 SYDVKM. The CDR3 has 15 amino acids. The trim removed 2 bases at V and 9 bases at J, leaving 7 bases unmatched. The CDR3 is CASSLKGTGGISYTF. The DNA for the CDR3 is TGTGCCAGCAGTTTAAAAGGGACAGGGGGCATCAGCTACACCTTC.

This clone was seen just once. This sequence joins TRBV9 and TRBJ2-1; D is tentatively TRBD1 or TRBD2 (5 bases each). Germline CDR1 is SGDLS and CDR2 is YYNGEE. This CDR3 spans 16 amino acids. V lost 0 bases and J 0 bases, leaving 10 bases between the germline ends. In DNA, the CDR3 is TGTGCCAGCAGCGTAGCGGGACCCAGCTCCTACAATGAGCAGTTCTTC. Its protein is CASSVAGPSSYNEQFF.

The chain uses TRBV19 and TRBJ2-1; D possibly corresponds to TRBD2 (5 bases). The CDR3 is made up of 16 amino acids. Per germline, CDR1 LNHDA and CDR2 SQIVND (reference sequence). The ends were cut back, 4 bases at V and 0 bases at J, with 13 bases in the middle. This CDR3 is CASSSLWTPSYNEQFF. The CDR3 nucleotides are TGTGCCAGTAGTAGCCTGTGGACTCCCTCCTACAATGAGCAGTTCTTC.